This note documents a single T cell receptor (beta chain) sequence. This clonotype was observed once. No cognate antigen has been identified for it. No much larger clone exists at a distance of one base, and base qualities are not known. Evidence from a single read is weak. Graves' hyperthyroidism was defined as stable when no progression to ophthalmopathy occurred over 18 months of follow-up. Hyperthyroidism patients were aged 18 to 65 years and newly diagnosed, with disease duration of less than 2 months. The study excluded patients with uncontrolled infections, other autoimmune diseases, pregnancy or lactation. Diagnoses relied on clinical symptoms, serum thyroxine and TRAb, thyroid ultrasound and orbital computed tomography. Trizol reagent was used to extract total RNA, and RNA quality was then checked on an Agilent 2100 Bioanalyzer. These data belong to a study of T cells in Graves' hyperthyroidism and ophthalmopathy (dated by TCRdb to about 2019). In terms of the full investigation: To identify distinguishing TCR V-J signatures, a discovery cohort of around 100 patients was used, comprising 43 with Graves' ophthalmopathy and about 59 with stable Graves' hyperthyroidism. Whether ophthalmopathy could be predicted prospectively was tested in an independent validation cohort made up of about 18 hyperthyroidism patients plus 17 patients who later progressed to ophthalmopathy. The 80 to 100 discovery patients were randomly divided into training and test sets at a 7:3 ratio. In addition, the study compared T-cell repertoires in thyroid tissue and in blood from about six Graves' hyperthyroidism patients. Following sampling, methimazole starting at 30 mg daily was given to hyperthyroidism patients, and high-dose intravenous methylprednisolone was given to ophthalmopathy patients. TCR Vbeta CDR3 sequencing of some 140 peripheral blood samples (over 40 ophthalmopathy, about 74 hyperthyroidism and roughly 17 progressor patients) is reported in the paper. Overall study outcomes, separate from this receptor: In validation, progression to ophthalmopathy was predicted by the model with roughly 69% sensitivity and around 76% specificity, a median of about 6.4 months before onset. A 13 V-J signature model separated ophthalmopathy from stable hyperthyroidism, with approximately 87% sensitivity and roughly 82% specificity in cross-validation and 80%/75% in testing. Most expanded thyroid clonotypes (frequency above 0.001) were also detected in blood, suggesting blood repertoires may reflect thyroid immune responses. Sample size was not statistically predetermined, and blinding of investigators to group allocation was not performed.

TCR beta CDR3 regions were amplified from RNA transcripts. The first round of RT-PCR for the TCR CDR3 was performed with the HTBI primer set and the Qiagen OneStep RT-PCR kit. The libraries were constructed in a second round of multiplex PCR and then size-selected and purified. Libraries were sequenced paired-end with 100 bp reads on an Illumina HiSeq2000. On the study's bioinformatics: Raw data were processed with SOAPnuke, discarding reads with adapters, uncalled bases, mean Phred below 15, or no exact constant-primer or identifier match. COPE v1.2.5 was used to merge high-quality paired reads, and clonotypes were defined as unique nucleotide sequences. MiTCR v1.1 was used to align the clonotypes against IMGT TRBV, TRBD and TRBJ reference segments. Analysis was restricted to V-J combinations with a frequency above 0.0001, which covered 98% to 99.2% of repertoires. A TCS score was defined as the ratio of F50 (clonal expansion) to E x V (chaos), with BLOSUM62-based TCRdist applied between CDR3 peptides within each V-J. Welch's t-statistics and random forest reduced just over 500 V-J features to 13, which were used in a naive Bayes classifier (R e1071). The similarity between thyroid and blood repertoires was quantified using the Morisita-Horn index. TCRdb reworked the public reads: Q25 trimming with fastp, MiXCR clone assembly, productive beta chains retained. For every CDR3 protein sequence, its rows merge into one entry that carries the most common genes and DNA. It is TCRdb's table, rather than the study itself, that gives the V and J calls and clone size. The sample table lists a few hundred thousand distinct CDR3 sequences, 35% to 55% of them with a count of one. The ten largest clonotypes hold around 7.7% of the sample.

Sequencing used peripheral blood or thyroid tissue (not recorded which). This receptor was identified in a woman between 18 and 29 years old with Graves' hyperthyroidism.

The CDR3 amino acid sequence is: CASSYYRPGHLYEQYF. The nucleotide sequence is given as TGTGCCAGCAGCTATTACCGCCCGGGACACCTCTACGAGCAGTACTTC. The chain is encoded by TRBV11-1 joined to TRBJ2-7; the D region possibly corresponds to TRBD1 (6 bases align). The CDR3 covers 16 residues, taking in both the cysteine and the phenylalanine. Of all the DNA, just the CDR3 is kept, 48 bases in frame from base 1. Trimming removed 4 bases from V and 3 bases from J, leaving 19 bases between the germline ends. CDR1 and CDR2, per the germline V gene (reference sequence), are SGHAT and FQDESV. The full variable domain, completed from the reference TRBV11-1 and TRBJ2-7 proteins outside the CDR3, reads EAEVAQSPRYKITEKSQAVAFWCDPISGHATLYWYRQILGQGPELLVQFQDESVVDDSQLPKDRFSAERLKGVDSTLKIQPAELGDSAMYLCASSYYRPGHLYEQYFGPGTRLTVT.